One and the same sample provided the 30 T cell receptor beta chains below, sequenced in a study of monozygotic twins with cystic fibrosis. Sequenced by immunoSEQ multiplex PCR; TCRdb stores in-frame clones only, minus some. This table holds approximately 36,000 clones, 80% to 95% found once. The sample comprised blood. The source is a boy between 2 and 10 years old with cystic fibrosis.

This chain joins TRBV7-3 and TRBJ1-1; no definite D call. V was shortened by 5 bases and J by 4 bases, with 11 bases between the two germline ends. Germline V lookup: CDR1 SGHTA, CDR2 FQGTGA. CDR3 length equals 13 residues. This CDR3 is CASSKSYGTEAFF. DNA for the CDR3: TGTGCCAGCAGCAAGAGCTACGGCACTGAAGCTTTCTTT.

This rearrangement joins TRBV6-1 to TRBJ1-1; weak D call: TRBD1 (6 bases). CDR3 length: 15 amino acids. Per germline, CDR1 MNHNS and CDR2 SASEGT. V lost 8 bases and J 4 bases, leaving 20 bases between the germline ends. This CDR3 reads CASGWGQKATTEAFF. The CDR3 DNA reads TGTGCCAGCGGGTGGGGGCAGAAAGCTACCACTGAAGCTTTCTTT.

This clone came up once. V and J are TRBV4-2 and TRBJ2-3; 8 nucleotides line up with TRBD2. CDR1 and CDR2 (germline): LGHNA, YNFKEQ. J gave up 2 bases and V 5 bases, and 6 bases lay outside the gene matches. This CDR3 region has 15 residues. This CDR3 is CASSSGGPTTDTQYF. DNA for the CDR3: TGTGCCAGCAGCTCGGGGGGGCCGACCACAGATACGCAGTATTTT.

The CDR3, as DNA: TGTGCCATCCTTATCGGGGCCATAGGGGGGCAGTACTTC. Its protein product is CAILIGAIGGQYF. The chain employs TRBV6-1 and TRBJ2-7, with D perhaps matching TRBD1 (6 bases). Germline lookup yields CDR1 MNHNS and CDR2 SASEGT. Trimming stripped 10 bases from V and 9 bases from J, with 22 bases between. This CDR3 spans 13 amino acids.

The chain links TRBV2 to TRBJ1-1; no definite D call. The germline V gene encodes CDR1 SNHLY and CDR2 FYNNEI. The CDR3 has 14 amino acids. The V and J ends lost 3 bases and 1 base respectively, with 9 bases between them. In DNA, the CDR3 is TGTGCCAGCAGTGATCAGCGGAGGAACACTGAAGCTTTCTTT. This encodes CASSDQRRNTEAFF.

CDR3 loop: CASSFGAGGVYEQYF. For the CDR3, the DNA is TGCGCCAGCAGCTTTGGAGCGGGGGGCGTCTACGAGCAGTACTTC. The chain joins TRBV5-1 to TRBJ2-7; 9 nucleotides agree with TRBD2. This CDR3 is 15 amino acids long. V was clipped by 2 bases and J by 3 bases; unmatched bases: 6. Germline V gene sequence: CDR1 SGHRS, CDR2 YFSETQ.

The V and J genes are TRBV6-5 and TRBJ1-6; 9 nucleotides align to TRBD1. The germline gives CDR1 MNHEY, CDR2 SVGAGI. The CDR3 has 15 residues. V lost 1 base and J lost 6; bases outside the gene matches: 1. CDR3 DNA sequence: TGTGCCAGCAGTTACTTGGGACAGGGTAATTCACCCCTCCACTTT. As protein: CASSYLGQGNSPLHF.

The chain recombines TRBV7-8 with TRBJ2-7, with 11 bases fitting TRBD2. Losses at the gene ends were 5 bases for V and 4 bases for J; bases not matched to a gene: 7. Germline-derived CDR1 and CDR2 are SGHVS and FQNEAQ. The CDR3 length is 15 residues. The CDR3 DNA reads TGTGCCAGCAGCCTCGGGACTAGCGGCGGATACGAGCAGTACTTC. Amino acid sequence: CASSLGTSGGYEQYF.

The chain combines TRBV13 with TRBJ2-5; D is perhaps TRBD1 (5 bases). The CDR3 sequence is 14 residues long. V lost 3 bases, J lost 4 bases, and 12 bases lay in between. Per the germline V gene, CDR1 is PRHDT and CDR2 is FYEKMQ (reference sequence). The DNA of the CDR3 is TGTGCCAGCAGCTTTGAAACAGGCCGAGAGACCCAGTACTTC. Translated: CASSFETGRETQYF. Based on the CDR3 plus reference TRBV13 and TRBJ2-5, the full variable domain is AAGVIQSPRHLIKEKRETATLKCYPIPRHDTVYWYQQGPGQDPQFLISFYEKMQSDKGSIPDRFSAQQFSDYHSELNMSSLELGDSALYFCASSFETGRETQYFGPGTRLLVL.

In its sample, this clone was seen a few times. The chain joins TRBV4-2 to TRBJ1-2, with a possible D match to TRBD1 (5 bases). Between the trimmed V and J ends, which lost 0 bases and 5 bases, there was a span of 10 bases. The germline CDR1 and CDR2 sequences are LGHNA and YNFKEQ. The CDR3 spans 14 residues. CDR3 coding DNA: TGTGCCAGCAGCCAAGAACTCCGACAGTATGGCTACACCTTC. It is translated as CASSQELRQYGYTF.

This chain uses TRBV14 with TRBJ2-5; D call uncertain. The CDR3 covers 13 residues. V gave up 4 bases and J gave up 3 bases, with 9 bases separating them. The germline CDR1 and CDR2 sequences are SGHDN and FVKESK. The CDR3 DNA sequence: TGTGCCAGCAGCCCCTCCCCGAAAGAGACCCAGTACTTC. This sequence encodes CASSPSPKETQYF.

The chain couples TRBV27 to TRBJ2-3; D remains ambiguous. The CDR3 has 13 residues. Trimming cost V 6 bases and J 0 bases, with 7 bases left between them. Germline values: CDR1 MNHEY, CDR2 SMNVEV (reference sequence). The DNA of the CDR3 is TGTGCCAGCAGGAAAACAAGCACAGATACGCAGTATTTT. Its protein product is CASRKTSTDTQYF.

J is TRBJ1-5 and V is TRBV27; no firm D call. The CDR3 sequence is 17 residues long. V shed 6 bases and J shed 0 bases, with 18 bases lying between them. From germline, CDR1 is MNHEY and CDR2 SMNVEV (reference sequence). The CDR3 nucleotides are TGTGCCAGCAGAGAAACCTTCACAGAATATAGCAATCAGCCCCAGCATTTT. Protein product: CASRETFTEYSNQPQHF.

This clone occurred a few times. The chain joins TRBV5-1 to TRBJ1-1; tentative D call: TRBD1 (6 bases). V was shortened by 0 bases and J by 2 bases, with 14 bases between the two germline ends. The CDR3 spans 16 residues. Germline V gene lookup returns CDR1 SGHRS and CDR2 YFSETQ. The CDR3 spells CASSLGHGTPNTEAFF. The CDR3 nucleotides read TGCGCCAGCAGCTTGGGACACGGGACACCTAACACTGAAGCTTTCTTT. Based on the CDR3 plus reference TRBV5-1 and TRBJ1-1, the full variable domain is KAGVTQTPRYLIKTRGQQVTLSCSPISGHRSVSWYQQTPGQGLQFLFEYFSETQRNKGNFPGRFSGRQFSNSRSEMNVSTLELGDSALYLCASSLGHGTPNTEAFFGQGTRLTVV.

The rearrangement joins TRBV2 to TRBJ2-3, with D tentatively TRBD2 (6 bases). Trimming left V 7 bases short and J 2 bases short, with 19 bases between. Germline CDR1 SNHLY, CDR2 FYNNEI. CDR3 length: 16 amino acids. The CDR3 is CASKPGEKGHTDTQYF. The CDR3 nucleotides read TGTGCCAGCAAGCCGGGGGAGAAGGGGCACACAGATACGCAGTATTTT.

The chain is built from TRBV7-9 and TRBJ1-2; D perhaps matches TRBD1 (6 bases). V lost 4 bases and J lost 7, with 10 bases in between. The CDR3 spans 12 residues. Germline V lookup: CDR1 SEHNR, CDR2 FQNEAQ (reference sequence). This chain's CDR3 is CASSWTVAGYTF. The CDR3 DNA follows: TGTGCCAGCAGCTGGACAGTAGCTGGCTACACCTTC.

The genes are TRBV4-3 and TRBJ1-2; 7 bases line up with TRBD1. CDR3 length equals 14 residues. Trimming at V came to 0 bases and at J to 9 bases, leaving 7 bases not matched to a gene. Germline CDR1 is LGHNA and CDR2 is YSLEER. Written as DNA, the CDR3 is TGCGCCAGCAGCCAAGAGGGCCAGGGGGTGAGCTACACCTTC. This translates into CASSQEGQGVSYTF.

The rearrangement links TRBV9 to TRBJ1-1; weak D call: TRBD1 (5 bases). CDR1 SGDLS and CDR2 YYNGEE come from the germline V gene. The CDR3 length is 12 residues. The V end was cut by 3 bases, the J end by 5 bases, with 8 bases between. CDR3 sequence reads: CASSAGGTEAFF. The CDR3 DNA reads as TGTGCCAGCAGCGCGGGGGGGACTGAAGCTTTCTTT.

The chain couples TRBV9 to TRBJ1-3; weak D call: TRBD1 (5 bases). This CDR3 spans 17 amino acids. V lost 3 bases to trimming and J lost 0 bases, with 16 bases between them. Germline CDR1 SGDLS, CDR2 YYNGEE. The CDR3 sequence is CASSASGTVLSGNTIYF. The CDR3 DNA follows: TGTGCCAGCAGCGCGTCCGGGACCGTACTCTCTGGAAACACCATATATTTT.

The V call is TRBV5-5, the J call TRBJ2-5, with D unclear. With 4 bases removed from V and 1 base from J, the gap between germline ends came to 17 bases. CDR1 SGHKS and CDR2 YYEKEE come from the germline V gene (reference sequence). The CDR3 is 16 residues long. The CDR3 coding sequence is TGTGCCAGCAGCGACAACCAGGTACCAGGCCAAGAGACCCAGTACTTC. Amino acid sequence: CASSDNQVPGQETQYF.

The J gene is TRBJ2-5, the V gene TRBV14, with D tentatively TRBD1 (5 bases). The ends were cut back, 6 bases at V and 4 bases at J, with 18 bases in the middle. CDR3 length equals 15 residues. Germline CDR1 and CDR2: SGHDN and FVKESK. The DNA of the CDR3 is TGTGCCAGCAGGGAAGGATCAGGGTTTGGAGAGACCCAGTACTTC. Translation: CASREGSGFGETQYF.

The gene calls are TRBV9 and TRBJ1-2; 9 positions agree with TRBD1. CDR1 is SGDLS and CDR2 is YYNGEE in the germline V gene. The CDR3 spans 14 residues. Unmatched junction bases numbered 6, after V lost 7 bases and J lost 2 bases. In DNA, the CDR3 is TGTGCCAGCGGGGGACAGGGCGTAAACTATGGCTACACCTTC. The encoded protein is CASGGQGVNYGYTF.

The chain has TRBV19 and TRBJ1-2; D is undetermined. The CDR3 sequence is 15 residues long. The germline V and J ends were trimmed by 3 bases and 3 bases, with 14 bases remaining between them. Per germline, CDR1 LNHDA and CDR2 SQIVND (reference sequence). CDR3 sequence (DNA): TGTGCCAGTAGTATCCTCACGGCGGGCTACTATGGCTACACCTTC. It encodes CASSILTAGYYGYTF.

The chain uses TRBV5-4 and TRBJ1-1; the match to TRBD1 covers 7 bases. Germline V lookup: CDR1 SGHNT, CDR2 YYREEE (reference sequence). V shed 4 bases, J shed 6 bases, and the junction held 6 bases outside the gene matches. The CDR3 is 13 residues long. The CDR3 nucleotides read TGTGCCAGCAGCGGCGGGACAGAATCTGAAGCTTTCTTT. This codes for CASSGGTESEAFF.

The chain is built from TRBV7-9 and TRBJ1-5; no clear D gene. This CDR3 region has 15 residues. Germline CDR1 and CDR2: SEHNR and FQNEAQ (reference sequence). The V gene lost 1 base and the J gene lost 5 bases, with 12 bases spanning the gap. The CDR3 region is CASSLVGRDDQPQHF. CDR3 DNA sequence: TGTGCCAGCAGCTTAGTAGGCCGAGACGATCAGCCCCAGCATTTT.

The CDR3 coding sequence is TGTGCCAGTAGTCCGCGGACAGGGCTGTTGGACTACGAGCAGTACTTC. Protein sequence: CASSPRTGLLDYEQYF. This chain uses TRBV19 with TRBJ2-7; 8 nucleotides agree with TRBD1. Germline values: CDR1 LNHDA, CDR2 SQIVND (reference sequence). The CDR3 spans 16 residues. Trimming cost V 5 bases and J 3 bases; bases outside gene matches: 12.

The chain links TRBV5-1 to TRBJ2-7, with unresolved D. Germline values: CDR1 SGHRS, CDR2 YFSETQ. This CDR3 has 14 residues. The V end was cut by 1 base, the J end by 0 bases, with 8 bases between. This CDR3 is CASSLYRSSYEQYF. In DNA, the CDR3 is TGCGCCAGCAGCTTGTACAGAAGCTCCTACGAGCAGTACTTC.

The sample holds a few counts of this clone. The CDR3 loop is CASAGYQETQYF. CDR3 sequence (DNA): TGTGCCAGTGCAGGGTACCAAGAGACCCAGTACTTC. This chain links TRBV19 with TRBJ2-5; tentative D call: TRBD1 (5 bases). CDR1 is LNHDA, CDR2 SQIVND, per germline (reference sequence). V shed 8 bases and J shed 0 bases, with 7 bases lying between them. CDR3 length: 12 residues.

The chain carries TRBV6-1 and TRBJ2-1, with 11 bases that match TRBD1. Germline V gives CDR1 MNHNS, CDR2 SASEGT. The CDR3 length is 15 residues. The junction had 14 bases not matched to a gene; V was cut back by 5 bases and J by 14 bases. CDR3 sequence: CASSPGTGGETPEFF. CDR3 sequence (DNA): TGTGCCAGCAGTCCCGGGACAGGGGGAGAGACACCAGAGTTCTTC.

The chain recombines TRBV29-1 with TRBJ1-1, with 7 bases aligning to TRBD1. CDR1 is SQVTM and CDR2 is ANQGSEA in the germline V gene. Trimming took 6 bases from V and 1 from J; bases not matched to a gene: 8. The CDR3 contains 14 residues. The CDR3 DNA reads as TGCAGCGTGGGAGGGGACAGCCGGAACACTGAAGCTTTCTTT. Translating gives CSVGGDSRNTEAFF.